The present entry profiles one T cell receptor beta chain with its context. This record belongs to a study of T cell changes during pregnancy in multiple sclerosis. Assay: immunoSEQ multiplex PCR; the TCRdb copy retains only in-frame clones and omits some. The sample has tens of thousands of clones, approximately 92% seen once. The specimen comprised CD4+ T cells from peripheral blood mononuclear cells, sampled in the third trimester of pregnancy. The receptor's source is a female donor with multiple sclerosis, enrolled in a pregnancy study.

Here the CDR3 DNA reads TGTGCCAGCAGCTTAGTGGGGACAGGGGGCTACGAGCAGTACTTC. This codes for CASSLVGTGGYEQYF. The V and J genes are TRBV7-8 and TRBJ2-7; 11 bases match TRBD1. From germline, CDR1 is SGHVS and CDR2 FQNEAQ. The CDR3 spans 15 residues. J gave up 3 bases and V 1 base, and 2 bases lay outside the gene matches.